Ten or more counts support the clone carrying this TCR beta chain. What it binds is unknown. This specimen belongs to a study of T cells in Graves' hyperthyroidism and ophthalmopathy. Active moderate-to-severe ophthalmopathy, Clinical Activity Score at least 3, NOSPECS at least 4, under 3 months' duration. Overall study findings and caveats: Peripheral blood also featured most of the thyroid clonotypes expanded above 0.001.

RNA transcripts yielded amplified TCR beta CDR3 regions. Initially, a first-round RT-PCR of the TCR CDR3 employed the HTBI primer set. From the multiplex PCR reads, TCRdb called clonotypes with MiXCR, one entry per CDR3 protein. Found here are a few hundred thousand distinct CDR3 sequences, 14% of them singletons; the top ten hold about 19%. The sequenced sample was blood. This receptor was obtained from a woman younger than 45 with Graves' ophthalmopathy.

CDR3 in amino acids: CASSPRLAGFSEQFF. CDR3 coding DNA: TGTGCCAGCAGCCCCCGACTAGCGGGGTTTAGTGAGCAGTTCTTC. The rearrangement uses TRBV11-2 and TRBJ2-1; 11 positions match TRBD2. The CDR3 totals 15 residues. Germline loops: CDR1 SGHAT, CDR2 FQNNGV. The ends lost 5 bases at V and 9 bases at J; junction bases unmatched: 9.